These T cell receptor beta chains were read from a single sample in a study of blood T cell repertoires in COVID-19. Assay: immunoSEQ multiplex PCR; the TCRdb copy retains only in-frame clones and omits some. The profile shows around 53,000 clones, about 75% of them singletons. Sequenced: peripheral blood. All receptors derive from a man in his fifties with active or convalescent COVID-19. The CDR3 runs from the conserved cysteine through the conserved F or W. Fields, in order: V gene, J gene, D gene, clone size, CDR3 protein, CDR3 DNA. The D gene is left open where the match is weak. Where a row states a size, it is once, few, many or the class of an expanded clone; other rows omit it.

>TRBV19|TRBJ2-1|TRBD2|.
CASTYAAGGDNEQFF
TGTGCCAGTACGTACGCAGCGGGAGGGGATAATGAGCAGTTCTTC
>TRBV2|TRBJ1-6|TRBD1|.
CASRGTARHSPLHF
TGTGCCAGCAGGGGGACAGCTAGGCATTCACCCCTCCACTTT
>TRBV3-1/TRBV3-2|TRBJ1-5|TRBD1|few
CASSGDRNNQPQHF
TGTGCCAGCAGCGGGGACAGGAACAATCAGCCCCAGCATTTT
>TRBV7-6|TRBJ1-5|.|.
CASSLVGVGNQPQHF
TGTGCCAGCAGCTTAGTCGGGGTCGGGAATCAGCCCCAGCATTTT
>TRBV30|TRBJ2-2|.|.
CAWKRQLTGELFF
TGTGCCTGGAAGCGACAGCTCACCGGGGAGCTGTTTTTT
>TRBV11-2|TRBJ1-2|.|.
CASSLTDSTYGYTF
TGTGCCAGCAGCTTGACGGACAGCACCTATGGCTACACCTTC
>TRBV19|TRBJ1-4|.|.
CASSAGEEKLFF
TGTGCCAGTAGTGCAGGGGAGGAAAAACTGTTTTTT
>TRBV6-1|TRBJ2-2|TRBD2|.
CASSEVSGGPPGELFF
TGTGCCAGCAGTGAAGTGAGCGGGGGGCCGCCCGGGGAGCTGTTTTTT
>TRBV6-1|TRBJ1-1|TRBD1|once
CASSTTGSGTEAFF
TGTGCCAGCAGTACGACAGGGTCGGGAACTGAAGCTTTCTTT
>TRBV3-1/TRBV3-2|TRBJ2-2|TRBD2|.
CASSQKMTGGAGELFF
TGTGCCAGCAGCCAAAAAATGACCGGGGGGGCCGGGGAGCTGTTTTTT
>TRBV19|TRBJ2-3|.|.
CASSKYALVGGLTDTQYF
TGTGCCAGTAGTAAATACGCCTTAGTGGGTGGGCTCACAGATACGCAGTATTTT
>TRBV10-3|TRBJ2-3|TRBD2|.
CAIKSGGATDTQYF
TGTGCCATCAAAAGCGGGGGGGCCACAGATACGCAGTATTTT
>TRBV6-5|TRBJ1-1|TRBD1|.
CASTSSQGATEAFF
TGTGCCAGCACCTCTTCTCAGGGGGCCACTGAAGCTTTCTTT
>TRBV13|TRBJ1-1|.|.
CASSFQTVNTEAFF
TGTGCCAGCAGCTTCCAGACAGTGAACACTGAAGCTTTCTTT
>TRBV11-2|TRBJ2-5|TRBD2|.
CASSLVVSGGARETQYF
TGTGCCAGCAGCTTAGTGGTCTCCGGGGGGGCGCGAGAGACCCAGTACTTC